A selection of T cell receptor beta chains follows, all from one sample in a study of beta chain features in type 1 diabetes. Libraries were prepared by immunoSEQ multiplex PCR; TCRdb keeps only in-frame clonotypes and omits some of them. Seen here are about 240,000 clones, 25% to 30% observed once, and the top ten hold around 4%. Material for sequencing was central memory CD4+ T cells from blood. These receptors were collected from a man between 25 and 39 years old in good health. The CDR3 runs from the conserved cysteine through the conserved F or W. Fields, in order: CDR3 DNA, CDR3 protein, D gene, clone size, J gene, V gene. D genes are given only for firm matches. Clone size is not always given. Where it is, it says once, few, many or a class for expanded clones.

CDR3 DNA: TGTGCCAGCAGTGTGGACGGAGTGAACACTGAAGCTTTCTTT
CDR3 protein: CASSVDGVNTEAFF
D gene: .
clone size: .
J gene: TRBJ1-1
V gene: TRBV25-1

CDR3 DNA: TGTGCCAGCAGCTTGGCCGTAGGCAGCCAAGAGACCCAGTACTTC
CDR3 protein: CASSLAVGSQETQYF
D gene: .
clone size: .
J gene: TRBJ2-5
V gene: TRBV5-4

CDR3 DNA: TGCAGCGTTGAGGGGGACAAAACTAGCACAGATACGCAGTATTTT
CDR3 protein: CSVEGDKTSTDTQYF
D gene: .
clone size: .
J gene: TRBJ2-3
V gene: TRBV29-1

CDR3 DNA: TGTGCCAGCAGTTACTCGGGACAGGTCAGCTCCTACGAGCAGTACTTC
CDR3 protein: CASSYSGQVSSYEQYF
D gene: TRBD1
clone size: .
J gene: TRBJ2-7
V gene: TRBV6-5

CDR3 DNA: TGTGCCAGCAGCTTTGGACAGACGACCGGGGAGCTGTTTTTT
CDR3 protein: CASSFGQTTGELFF
D gene: .
clone size: .
J gene: TRBJ2-2
V gene: TRBV7-9

CDR3 DNA: TGTGCCAGCAGTCCGCAGGGTTCGAACACTGAAGCTTTCTTT
CDR3 protein: CASSPQGSNTEAFF
D gene: .
clone size: .
J gene: TRBJ1-1
V gene: TRBV6-1

CDR3 DNA: TGTGCCAGCAGCTTGGCCGGGGCGGGCCATCAGCCCCAGCATTTT
CDR3 protein: CASSLAGAGHQPQHF
D gene: .
clone size: .
J gene: TRBJ1-5
V gene: TRBV5-6

CDR3 DNA: TGTGCCACCAGCAGAGATATTGGGGATACGCAGTATTTT
CDR3 protein: CATSRDIGDTQYF
D gene: .
clone size: once
J gene: TRBJ2-3
V gene: TRBV15

CDR3 DNA: TGTGCAAGTCGCTTCCGGGACCCTATCTCTGGGGCCAACGTCCTGACTTTC
CDR3 protein: CASRFRDPISGANVLTF
D gene: .
clone size: .
J gene: TRBJ2-6
V gene: TRBV12-2

CDR3 DNA: TGCAGCGTCGGGACAGGGTTGCAAGAGACCCAGTACTTC
CDR3 protein: CSVGTGLQETQYF
D gene: TRBD1
clone size: .
J gene: TRBJ2-5
V gene: TRBV29-1

CDR3 DNA: TGTGCCATCAGTGAGTCCTCCCGAGGTGAAAATGGCTACACCTTC
CDR3 protein: CAISESSRGENGYTF
D gene: .
clone size: few
J gene: TRBJ1-2
V gene: TRBV10-3

CDR3 DNA: TGTGCCAGCAGTGACATAGCTGGAGAGACCCAGTACTTC
CDR3 protein: CASSDIAGETQYF
D gene: .
clone size: .
J gene: TRBJ2-5
V gene: TRBV6-1

CDR3 DNA: TGTGCCAGCCGGTCCGGGACAGGGGACCCTCAGCAGTACTTC
CDR3 protein: CASRSGTGDPQQYF
D gene: TRBD1
clone size: .
J gene: TRBJ2-7
V gene: TRBV7-8

CDR3 DNA: TGTGCCTGGAGTGCCAACCCTGGGGGAAGGGGCACTGAAGCTTTCTTT
CDR3 protein: CAWSANPGGRGTEAFF
D gene: .
clone size: .
J gene: TRBJ1-1
V gene: TRBV30

CDR3 DNA: TGTGCCAGCTCAGGGACAGGCAATCAGCCCCAGCATTTT
CDR3 protein: CASSGTGNQPQHF
D gene: TRBD1
clone size: .
J gene: TRBJ1-5
V gene: TRBV18

CDR3 DNA: TGTGCCAGCAGCTTGTTAGACTCTGGGGCCAACGTCCTGACTTTC
CDR3 protein: CASSLLDSGANVLTF
D gene: .
clone size: .
J gene: TRBJ2-6
V gene: TRBV5-4

CDR3 DNA: TGTGCCACCAGCAGAGAACGACAGCCAGATACGCAGTATTTT
CDR3 protein: CATSRERQPDTQYF
D gene: .
clone size: .
J gene: TRBJ2-3
V gene: TRBV15

CDR3 DNA: TGTGCCTGGAGTGTAGGGCTAGCGGGGGAGGTCGATACGCAGTATTTT
CDR3 protein: CAWSVGLAGEVDTQYF
D gene: TRBD2
clone size: .
J gene: TRBJ2-3
V gene: TRBV30

CDR3 DNA: TGTGCCAGCAGCCAGGGGACAGCCGAGCAGTACTTC
CDR3 protein: CASSQGTAEQYF
D gene: TRBD1
clone size: .
J gene: TRBJ2-7
V gene: TRBV7-9

CDR3 DNA: TGTGCCAGCAGTTTCGACTGGTCCGGGGCCAACGTCCTGACTTTC
CDR3 protein: CASSFDWSGANVLTF
D gene: .
clone size: .
J gene: TRBJ2-6
V gene: TRBV27

CDR3 DNA: TGTGCCAGCAGCTACCAGACAGGGACGAACTATGGCTACACCTTC
CDR3 protein: CASSYQTGTNYGYTF
D gene: TRBD1
clone size: .
J gene: TRBJ1-2
V gene: TRBV5-4

CDR3 DNA: TGTGCCAGCAGTTACCGGGACAGGGCGAACAATGAGCAGTTCTTC
CDR3 protein: CASSYRDRANNEQFF
D gene: TRBD1
clone size: .
J gene: TRBJ2-1
V gene: TRBV6-5

CDR3 DNA: TGTGCCAGTAGTATAGACCGCACAGATACGCAGTATTTT
CDR3 protein: CASSIDRTDTQYF
D gene: .
clone size: once
J gene: TRBJ2-3
V gene: TRBV19

CDR3 DNA: TGTGCCAGCAGTCCCCCCCGGGGCGAGCAGTACTTC
CDR3 protein: CASSPPRGEQYF
D gene: .
clone size: .
J gene: TRBJ2-7
V gene: TRBV2

CDR3 DNA: TGTGCCAGCAGCTTAAACGCGGGAGCGCAAGAGACCCAGTACTTC
CDR3 protein: CASSLNAGAQETQYF
D gene: TRBD2
clone size: few
J gene: TRBJ2-5
V gene: TRBV7-2

CDR3 DNA: TGTGCTTGGGGGTGGGCGGGGACCCAGTACTTC
CDR3 protein: CAWGWAGTQYF
D gene: .
clone size: few
J gene: TRBJ2-5
V gene: TRBV5-4

CDR3 DNA: TGTGCCAGCCAAGGGACACAGCGTCCTGAAGCTTTCTTT
CDR3 protein: CASQGTQRPEAFF
D gene: .
clone size: .
J gene: TRBJ1-1
V gene: TRBV6-5

CDR3 DNA: TGTGCCAGCAGCCTCATGGACAGGACGGCCGGGGAGCTGTTTTTT
CDR3 protein: CASSLMDRTAGELFF
D gene: TRBD1
clone size: .
J gene: TRBJ2-2
V gene: TRBV7-2

CDR3 DNA: TGTGCCAGCAGCTTAGCTAGCGGGAGTCCAAACGAGCAGTACTTC
CDR3 protein: CASSLASGSPNEQYF
D gene: TRBD2
clone size: many
J gene: TRBJ2-7
V gene: TRBV7-9

CDR3 DNA: TGCGCCAGCAGCTTGGAGGGGTTAGGGAATGGCTACACCTTC
CDR3 protein: CASSLEGLGNGYTF
D gene: .
clone size: few
J gene: TRBJ1-2
V gene: TRBV5-1

CDR3 DNA: TGTGCCTGGAGTGTAAACCGCCCGAATGAGCAGTTCTTC
CDR3 protein: CAWSVNRPNEQFF
D gene: .
clone size: .
J gene: TRBJ2-1
V gene: TRBV30

CDR3 DNA: TGTGCCAGCAGTGATTGGGGTAGGAATGGCTACACCTTC
CDR3 protein: CASSDWGRNGYTF
D gene: .
clone size: .
J gene: TRBJ1-2
V gene: TRBV2

CDR3 DNA: TGCTGGGAGTGGCGGGCAGATACGCAGTATTTT
CDR3 protein: CWEWRADTQYF
D gene: .
clone size: many
J gene: TRBJ2-3
V gene: TRBV23-1

CDR3 DNA: TGTGCCAGCAGCGGAGGACGGGAGCAGTTCTTC
CDR3 protein: CASSGGREQFF
D gene: .
clone size: few
J gene: TRBJ2-1
V gene: TRBV11-2

CDR3 DNA: TGTGCCAGCAGCCGAGGGGGAGAGAACACTGAAGCTTTCTTT
CDR3 protein: CASSRGGENTEAFF
D gene: .
clone size: .
J gene: TRBJ1-1
V gene: TRBV7-2

CDR3 DNA: TGTGCCAGCAGCCTCGGGGCGGGGCTTGAGCAGTTCTTC
CDR3 protein: CASSLGAGLEQFF
D gene: .
clone size: few
J gene: TRBJ2-1
V gene: TRBV7-2